A selection of T cell receptor beta chains follows, all from one sample in a study of shared clonotypes between healthy human individuals. Method: immunoSEQ multiplex PCR; TCRdb's copy keeps in-frame clones and lacks some. Here the sample spans 1.4 million or so clones, approximately 98.5% being singletons. The material sequenced was naive CD4+ T cells sorted from blood. These receptors were collected from a young man in good health. The CDR3 runs from the conserved cysteine through the conserved F or W. Fields, in order: D gene, V gene, clone size, J gene, CDR3 DNA, CDR3 protein. D genes are given only for firm matches. Not all rows give a size; the values are once, few, many and, for expanded clones, a class.

d_gene: -
v_gene: TRBV7-9
abundance: -
j_gene: TRBJ1-2
CDR3nt: TGTGCCAGCAGCTTAGTGGGGGCGGGCCAGGGCTACACCTTC
CDR3aa: CASSLVGAGQGYTF

d_gene: -
v_gene: TRBV9
abundance: -
j_gene: TRBJ2-5
CDR3nt: TGTGCCAGCAGCGCTAGGGGACAAGAGACCCAGTACTTC
CDR3aa: CASSARGQETQYF

d_gene: -
v_gene: TRBV7-6
abundance: -
j_gene: TRBJ1-1
CDR3nt: TGTGCCAGCAGCTTAGGCGGGGGGATTGAAGCTTTCTTT
CDR3aa: CASSLGGGIEAFF

d_gene: TRBD2
v_gene: TRBV29-1
abundance: -
j_gene: TRBJ2-1
CDR3nt: TGCAGCGCCGGGACTAGCGGTTACAATGAGCAGTTCTTC
CDR3aa: CSAGTSGYNEQFF

d_gene: -
v_gene: TRBV5-1
abundance: -
j_gene: TRBJ2-6
CDR3nt: TGCGCCAGCACGGGCAGGGCCTCTGGGGCCAACGTCCTGACTTTC
CDR3aa: CASTGRASGANVLTF

d_gene: -
v_gene: TRBV28
abundance: -
j_gene: TRBJ2-1
CDR3nt: TGTGCCAGCAGTCACCCACGGATCATCTCCTACAATGAGCAGTTCTTC
CDR3aa: CASSHPRIISYNEQFF

d_gene: -
v_gene: TRBV1
abundance: few
j_gene: TRBJ1-4
CDR3nt: TGCACCAGCAGACGAAAACTGTTTTTT
CDR3aa: CTSRRKLFF

d_gene: -
v_gene: TRBV27
abundance: -
j_gene: TRBJ2-5
CDR3nt: TGTGCCAGCAGTGCCTTAACCCCCCAAGAGACCCAGTACTTC
CDR3aa: CASSALTPQETQYF

d_gene: TRBD1
v_gene: TRBV5-1
abundance: -
j_gene: TRBJ2-7
CDR3nt: TGCGCCAGCAGCTCGACCGGGACAGGGGACGAGCAGTACTTC
CDR3aa: CASSSTGTGDEQYF

d_gene: TRBD1
v_gene: TRBV7-2
abundance: -
j_gene: TRBJ2-1
CDR3nt: TGTGCCAGCAGCTTAACCGGGACAGCTCCCAATGAGCAGTTCTTC
CDR3aa: CASSLTGTAPNEQFF

d_gene: -
v_gene: TRBV5-1
abundance: -
j_gene: TRBJ1-1
CDR3nt: TGCGCCAGCAGCACCGCTGGGGGGAGAAACACTGAAGCTTTCTTT
CDR3aa: CASSTAGGRNTEAFF

d_gene: -
v_gene: TRBV29-1
abundance: -
j_gene: TRBJ1-1
CDR3nt: TGCAGCGTTGATAGGGTGAACACTGAAGCTTTCTTT
CDR3aa: CSVDRVNTEAFF

d_gene: -
v_gene: TRBV27
abundance: -
j_gene: TRBJ2-7
CDR3nt: TGTGCCAGCAGTTTATTAAGGGTTGTACAGTACTTC
CDR3aa: CASSLLRVVQYF

d_gene: -
v_gene: TRBV6-1
abundance: -
j_gene: TRBJ2-3
CDR3nt: TGTGCCGCGGCGGATACGCAGTATTTT
CDR3aa: CAAADTQYF

d_gene: TRBD2
v_gene: TRBV28
abundance: -
j_gene: TRBJ2-3
CDR3nt: TGTGCCAGCAGTTCGGCGGGAGCCAGCACAGATACGCAGTATTTT
CDR3aa: CASSSAGASTDTQYF

d_gene: -
v_gene: TRBV5-1
abundance: -
j_gene: TRBJ1-4
CDR3nt: TGCGCCAGCAGCTTGACGGGGTCAACTAATGAAAAACTGTTTTTT
CDR3aa: CASSLTGSTNEKLFF

d_gene: TRBD1
v_gene: TRBV18
abundance: -
j_gene: TRBJ2-7
CDR3nt: TGTGCCAGCTCACCGGCTCTGGCAGGGGGAATCTACGAGCAGTACTTC
CDR3aa: CASSPALAGGIYEQYF

d_gene: -
v_gene: TRBV19
abundance: -
j_gene: TRBJ1-2
CDR3nt: TGTGCCAGTAGTATACTTGGGGGTGCGAACTATGGCTACACCTTC
CDR3aa: CASSILGGANYGYTF

d_gene: -
v_gene: TRBV9
abundance: -
j_gene: TRBJ2-2
CDR3nt: TGTGCCAGCAGCGTGGATTTTGCCGGGGAGCTGTTTTTT
CDR3aa: CASSVDFAGELFF

d_gene: -
v_gene: TRBV9
abundance: -
j_gene: TRBJ2-5
CDR3nt: TGTGCCAGCAGCGCACAGGGGGAGGGAGAGACCCAGTACTTC
CDR3aa: CASSAQGEGETQYF

d_gene: -
v_gene: TRBV9
abundance: -
j_gene: TRBJ2-1
CDR3nt: TGTGCCAGCAGCGTAACCGGACTGGCCCCGAATGAGCAGTTCTTC
CDR3aa: CASSVTGLAPNEQFF

d_gene: TRBD1
v_gene: TRBV9
abundance: -
j_gene: TRBJ2-3
CDR3nt: TGTGCCAGCAGCCCAGGACAGGGAACGACAGATACGCAGTATTTT
CDR3aa: CASSPGQGTTDTQYF

d_gene: -
v_gene: TRBV10-3
abundance: -
j_gene: TRBJ2-7
CDR3nt: TGTGCCATCACCAGCAGGGAGAACTACGAGCAGTACTTC
CDR3aa: CAITSRENYEQYF

d_gene: -
v_gene: TRBV4-1
abundance: -
j_gene: TRBJ2-1
CDR3nt: TGCGCCAGCAGCCTAGCTGCCCACAATGAGCAGTTCTTC
CDR3aa: CASSLAAHNEQFF

d_gene: -
v_gene: TRBV15
abundance: -
j_gene: TRBJ2-7
CDR3nt: TGTGCCACCGGACGAAGAATGGACGAGCAGTACTTC
CDR3aa: CATGRRMDEQYF

d_gene: TRBD2
v_gene: TRBV4-2
abundance: -
j_gene: TRBJ2-1
CDR3nt: TGTGCCAGCAGCTTACTAGCGGGAGGCCTCATATCCTACAATGAGCAGTTCTTC
CDR3aa: CASSLLAGGLISYNEQFF

d_gene: TRBD1
v_gene: TRBV2
abundance: -
j_gene: TRBJ2-5
CDR3nt: TGTGCCAGCGGGGTACAGGGGGGTTGGGAGACCCAGTACTTC
CDR3aa: CASGVQGGWETQYF

d_gene: -
v_gene: TRBV28
abundance: -
j_gene: TRBJ2-2
CDR3nt: TGTGCCAGCAGCTTTGTATCCACCGGGGAGCTGTTTTTT
CDR3aa: CASSFVSTGELFF

d_gene: -
v_gene: TRBV11-2
abundance: -
j_gene: TRBJ2-1
CDR3nt: TGTGCCAGCAGCTTAGAGGGCACTGGGGGCAATGAGCAGTTCTTC
CDR3aa: CASSLEGTGGNEQFF

d_gene: -
v_gene: TRBV6-5
abundance: -
j_gene: TRBJ2-7
CDR3nt: TGTGCCAGCAGCCAGGGGTCCCTATACGAGCAGTACTTC
CDR3aa: CASSQGSLYEQYF

d_gene: -
v_gene: TRBV5-1
abundance: -
j_gene: TRBJ1-4
CDR3nt: TGCGCCAGCAGCTTCGGGCAGGATAATGAAAAACTGTTTTTT
CDR3aa: CASSFGQDNEKLFF

d_gene: -
v_gene: TRBV7-9
abundance: -
j_gene: TRBJ2-3
CDR3nt: TGTGCCAGCAGCTTAGGGCGGGTAAACACAGATACGCAGTATTTT
CDR3aa: CASSLGRVNTDTQYF

d_gene: TRBD1
v_gene: TRBV7-2
abundance: -
j_gene: TRBJ2-7
CDR3nt: TGTGCCAGCAGCTTAATCCCAGGGGGAACCTACGAGCAGTACTTC
CDR3aa: CASSLIPGGTYEQYF

d_gene: TRBD1
v_gene: TRBV28
abundance: -
j_gene: TRBJ2-1
CDR3nt: TGTGCCAGCAGTTTATCCCGATCGGGACAGGGCGATGAGCAGTTCTTC
CDR3aa: CASSLSRSGQGDEQFF

d_gene: TRBD2
v_gene: TRBV5-5
abundance: -
j_gene: TRBJ2-1
CDR3nt: TGTGCCAGCAGCTTTACTAGCGGGAGGGCCCAGGAGCAGTTCTTC
CDR3aa: CASSFTSGRAQEQFF

d_gene: TRBD2
v_gene: TRBV7-8
abundance: -
j_gene: TRBJ2-3
CDR3nt: TGTGCCAGCAGCCTGGGGCTAGCGGGAGGAGGAGATACGCAGTATTTT
CDR3aa: CASSLGLAGGGDTQYF

d_gene: -
v_gene: TRBV5-1
abundance: -
j_gene: TRBJ2-1
CDR3nt: TGCGCCAGCAGCTTGGTCATCGGGAGCTCAGGCGGCGATGAGCAGTTCTTC
CDR3aa: CASSLVIGSSGGDEQFF

d_gene: -
v_gene: TRBV9
abundance: -
j_gene: TRBJ2-2
CDR3nt: TGTGCCAGCAGCGTAGATTGGGCAGGGCGGTACACCGGGGAGCTGTTTTTT
CDR3aa: CASSVDWAGRYTGELFF

d_gene: -
v_gene: TRBV28
abundance: once
j_gene: TRBJ2-7
CDR3nt: TGTGCCAGCATGACATCTACGGACCACGAGCAGTACTTC
CDR3aa: CASMTSTDHEQYF

d_gene: TRBD1
v_gene: TRBV5-1
abundance: -
j_gene: TRBJ2-7
CDR3nt: TGCGCCAGCAGCTTGGCCGGGACAGGCGCCGGCGAGCAGTACTTC
CDR3aa: CASSLAGTGAGEQYF

d_gene: -
v_gene: TRBV7-9
abundance: once
j_gene: TRBJ1-5
CDR3nt: TGTGCCAGCAGCTTAGGTGGACAGTTCAATCAGCCCCAGCATTTT
CDR3aa: CASSLGGQFNQPQHF

d_gene: -
v_gene: TRBV4-3
abundance: -
j_gene: TRBJ2-1
CDR3nt: TGCGCCAGCAGCCAAGAGGGCTCTAGCGTTCAGTTCTTC
CDR3aa: CASSQEGSSVQFF

d_gene: TRBD2
v_gene: TRBV2
abundance: -
j_gene: TRBJ2-7
CDR3nt: TGTGCCAGCAGTCGACGGCTAGCGGCAAGCTCCTACGAGCAGTACTTC
CDR3aa: CASSRRLAASSYEQYF

d_gene: TRBD2
v_gene: TRBV11-2
abundance: once
j_gene: TRBJ2-3
CDR3nt: TGTGCCAGCAGCCCCAACTCTGGACTAGCGGGAGGTAGAAATACGCAGTATTTT
CDR3aa: CASSPNSGLAGGRNTQYF

d_gene: -
v_gene: TRBV5-1
abundance: few
j_gene: TRBJ1-1
CDR3nt: TGCGCCAGCAGCTTGGAGTCCCAGAACACTGAAGCTTTCTTT
CDR3aa: CASSLESQNTEAFF

d_gene: -
v_gene: TRBV6-5
abundance: -
j_gene: TRBJ1-2
CDR3nt: TGTGCCAGCACCAGGGGTTTCTATGGCTACACCTTC
CDR3aa: CASTRGFYGYTF

d_gene: -
v_gene: TRBV29-1
abundance: -
j_gene: TRBJ2-3
CDR3nt: TGCAGCGCCGAGGGGCGGTTTGTAGATACGCAGTATTTT
CDR3aa: CSAEGRFVDTQYF

d_gene: TRBD2
v_gene: TRBV6-5
abundance: -
j_gene: TRBJ2-7
CDR3nt: TGTGCCAGCAGTTACCTAAGCGGGAGCTCCTACGAGCAGTACTTC
CDR3aa: CASSYLSGSSYEQYF

d_gene: -
v_gene: TRBV11-3
abundance: -
j_gene: TRBJ2-3
CDR3nt: TGTGCCAGCAGCTCGCCTCTAATAGATACGCAGTATTTT
CDR3aa: CASSSPLIDTQYF

d_gene: TRBD2
v_gene: TRBV18
abundance: -
j_gene: TRBJ2-3
CDR3nt: TGTGCCAGCTCACCTCTTCGGGGACTAGCGGGAGTCGTTTTAGATACGCAGTATTTT
CDR3aa: CASSPLRGLAGVVLDTQYF

d_gene: -
v_gene: TRBV28
abundance: -
j_gene: TRBJ2-3
CDR3nt: TGTGCCAGCAGTTCGAAAACCCCGGGGTCAGATACGCAGTATTTT
CDR3aa: CASSSKTPGSDTQYF

d_gene: -
v_gene: TRBV20-1
abundance: once
j_gene: TRBJ2-5
CDR3nt: TGCAGTGCTAGACTAATAGAGACCCAGTACTTC
CDR3aa: CSARLIETQYF

d_gene: TRBD1
v_gene: TRBV7-2
abundance: -
j_gene: TRBJ1-5
CDR3nt: TGTGCCAGCAGCGTAACAGGGGACCGGTATCAGCCCCAGCATTTT
CDR3aa: CASSVTGDRYQPQHF